Listed below are T cell receptor beta chains from one sample, sequenced in a study of blood T cells in healthy people across ages. Via MiXCR, TCRdb re-called the 5' RACE reads, giving one row per CDR3 protein. Here the sample spans approximately 1.5 million distinct CDR3 sequences, under 55% being singletons. The specimen was blood. The receptors originated from a woman aged 18 to 35 in good health. Each CDR3 is given with its conserved first and last residue. Fields, in order: J gene, clone size, V gene, D gene, CDR3 DNA, CDR3 protein. The D gene is left open where the match is weak. Part of the rows lack a size; the others show once, few, many or a class for expanded clones.

TRBJ2-1 - TRBV5-6 - TGTGCCAGCAGCTCGGGGTTGCCAGTATACAAGGAGCAGTTCTTC CASSSGLPVYKEQFF
TRBJ2-5 - TRBV5-1 - TGCGCCAGCAGGACTTCTACAGAGACCCAGTACTTC CASRTSTETQYF
TRBJ1-5 - TRBV15 - TGTGCCACCGGGAAGGTTAATCAGCCCCAGCATTTT CATGKVNQPQHF
TRBJ2-5 few TRBV27 TRBD2 TGTGCCAGCAGCTCCGGGACGGGGGGGCAAGAGACCCAGTACTTC CASSSGTGGQETQYF
TRBJ2-2 - TRBV29-1 TRBD2 TGCAGCGTCCTAACGGTTGGTAGCGGGGGGCGTTATGGCACCGGGGAGCTGTTTTTT CSVLTVGSGGRYGTGELFF
TRBJ2-5 once TRBV13 - TGTGCCAGCAGCTTAGGTCGCAGGGATACAGCGCAGTACTTC CASSLGRRDTAQYF
TRBJ2-3 - TRBV27 TRBD2 TGTGCCAGCAGTTTTCGGGGGGAGGGTACGCAGTATTTT CASSFRGEGTQYF
TRBJ2-1 - TRBV25-1 - TGTGCCAGCAGTGAATCTGTTTACGCCCGCAGGGGCAATGAGCAGTTCTTC CASSESVYARRGNEQFF
TRBJ2-3 - TRBV10-3 - TGTGCCATCAGCCCCGCGCAGGGGCTAGGGGATACGCAGTATTTT CAISPAQGLGDTQYF
TRBJ1-5 - TRBV20-1 - TGCAGTGTTAGAGATCTCCAGGGAAATCAGCCCCAGCATTTT CSVRDLQGNQPQHF
TRBJ2-1 few TRBV11-2 TRBD2 TGTGCCACCCAAGGGGGACTAGAACCAACGCGATCCTACAATGAGCAGTTCTTC CATQGGLEPTRSYNEQFF
TRBJ2-5 - TRBV29-1 - TGCAGCGTTGAAAAAGGGGGAAAAGGGGAAGAGACCCAGTACTTC CSVEKGGKGEETQYF